The 21 T cell receptor beta chains given below trace back to one sample, sequenced in a study of OX40 agonist ivuxolimab in advanced cancers. Clones were sequenced by immunoSEQ multiplex PCR, and TCRdb holds only the in-frame ones, with some missing. The table lists some 74,000 clones, about 85% of them singletons. The sequencing here drew on CD4+ or CD8+ T cells sorted from blood, taken in a trial of the OX40 agonist ivuxolimab. These receptors came from an adult with an advanced solid tumor such as melanoma, head and neck, liver or kidney cancer.

This chain connects TRBV5-4 to TRBJ2-3; D gene unclear. This CDR3 is 11 amino acids long. Per germline, CDR1 SGHNT and CDR2 YYREEE (reference sequence). Deletions cut 10 bases from V and 0 bases from J, with 6 bases between. The DNA for the CDR3 is TGTGCCGTCGGAAGCACAGATACGCAGTATTTT. Amino acids: CAVGSTDTQYF.

The chain uses TRBV28 and TRBJ2-7; possible D gene TRBD2, 6 bases. This CDR3 comprises 12 residues. V lost 8 bases, J lost 0 bases, and 8 bases lay in between. Germline V lookup: CDR1 MDHEN, CDR2 SYDVKM. DNA of the CDR3: TGTGCCAGCCAGACTAGCTCCTACGAGCAGTACTTC. Translation: CASQTSSYEQYF.

V and J are TRBV5-1 and TRBJ2-7; TRBD1 might be the D (5 bases). Germline V gene data show CDR1 as SGHRS and CDR2 as YFSETQ. V lost 4 bases to trimming and J lost 0 bases, with 14 bases between them. CDR3 length equals 15 residues. CDR3 sequence reads: CASSDRFSSSYEQYF. The CDR3 DNA is TGCGCCAGCAGCGACAGATTCTCCAGCTCCTACGAGCAGTACTTC.

This chain uses TRBV28 with TRBJ2-5, with 9 positions matching TRBD1. The CDR3 extends over 14 amino acids. V lost 6 bases, J lost 7 bases, and 9 bases stayed unmatched. Germline CDR1 reads MDHEN; CDR2 reads SYDVKM. The CDR3 spells CASSPGTGLRTQYF. The CDR3 bases are TGTGCCAGCAGCCCCGGGACAGGGCTTAGGACCCAGTACTTC.

The CDR3 loop is CASSPSSYEQYF. CDR3 in DNA: TGTGCCAGCTCACCTTCCTCCTACGAGCAGTACTTC. This rearrangement joins TRBV18 to TRBJ2-7; no firm D call. Germline V gives CDR1 KGHSH, CDR2 LQKENI. This CDR3 is 12 amino acids long. The germline V and J ends were trimmed by 3 bases and 0 bases, with 3 bases remaining between them.

In this sample, this clone turned up once. This CDR3 reads CASSEFAAGADTGELFF. CDR3 DNA: TGTGCCAGCAGTGAATTTGCAGCGGGAGCCGACACCGGGGAGCTGTTTTTT. This chain links TRBV6-1 with TRBJ2-2; 8 nucleotides line up with TRBD2. This CDR3 is built from 17 residues. Germline V gene data show CDR1 as MNHNS and CDR2 as SASEGT. V lost 2 bases, J lost 3 bases, and 8 bases stayed unmatched.

The J gene is TRBJ2-3, the V gene TRBV28, with a weak D call TRBD2 (6 bases). The length of the CDR3 is 13 residues. V lost 7 bases, J lost 5 bases, and 13 bases lay in between. CDR1 is MDHEN and CDR2 is SYDVKM in the germline V gene. CDR3 DNA: TGTGCCAGCACCGCATCCGGGGGAGATACGCAGTATTTT. Translated, it gives CASTASGGDTQYF.

This clone has only a few counts. The V call is TRBV28, the J call TRBJ1-5, with D unresolved. Trimming removed 0 bases from V and 4 bases from J, with 1 base in between. The CDR3 is made up of 12 amino acids. Germline V lookup: CDR1 MDHEN, CDR2 SYDVKM. CDR3 amino acids: CASSLWNQPQHF. The CDR3 coding sequence is TGTGCCAGCAGTTTATGGAATCAGCCCCAGCATTTT.

The chain uses TRBV7-2 and TRBJ2-7; D is unclear. CDR3 length equals 14 residues. Trimming shortened V by 3 bases and J by 0 bases, and 9 bases separated the two germline ends. Germline V CDR1 and CDR2: SGHTA, FQGNSA. For the CDR3, the DNA is TGTGCCAGCAGCTTCTACGGAAGCTCCTACGAGCAGTACTTC. It encodes CASSFYGSSYEQYF. The full variable domain, in which reference TRBV7-2 and TRBJ2-7 provide the parts outside the CDR3, is GAGVSQSPSNKVTEKGKDVELRCDPISGHTALYWYRQSLGQGLEFLIYFQGNSAPDKSGLPSDRFSAERTGGSVSTLTIQRTQQEDSAVYLCASSFYGSSYEQYFGPGTRLTVT.

This sequence joins TRBV11-3 and TRBJ2-3; 10 bases map to TRBD2. After removal of 2 bases from V and 4 bases from J, the junction contained 6 bases not matched to a gene. Per the germline V gene, CDR1 is SGHNT and CDR2 is YENEEA. The CDR3 runs to 16 residues. CDR3 region: CASSLSTSGIADTQYF. The CDR3 nucleotides read TGTGCCAGCAGCTTATCTACTAGCGGGATCGCAGATACGCAGTATTTT. The full variable domain, rest sourced from reference TRBV11-3 and TRBJ2-3, is EAGVVQSPRYKIIEKKQPVAFWCNPISGHNTLYWYLQNLGQGPELLIRYENEEAVDDSQLPKDRFSAERLKGVDSTLKIQPAELGDSAVYLCASSLSTSGIADTQYFGPGTRLTVL.

The V call is TRBV4-3, the J call TRBJ2-3; TRBD1 might be the D (5 bases). V shed 0 bases and J shed 4 bases, with 17 bases lying between them. Looked up from germline, CDR1 is LGHNA and CDR2 is YSLEER. The CDR3 is 17 amino acids. CDR3 in amino acids: CASSQEIEGVLADTQYF. The CDR3, as DNA: TGCGCCAGCAGCCAAGAGATTGAAGGGGTACTTGCAGATACGCAGTATTTT.

The chain links TRBV5-1 to TRBJ1-1; D call uncertain. Trimming took off 5 bases at V and 1 base at J, with 12 bases between the two ends. The V gene's germline CDR1 is SGHRS and CDR2 YFSETQ. CDR3 length: 14 residues. The CDR3 sequence is CASSLFLENTEAFF. CDR3 coding DNA: TGCGCCAGCAGTTTGTTTTTGGAGAACACTGAAGCTTTCTTT.

The genes are TRBV28 and TRBJ2-3; perhaps TRBD2 as D (6 bases). This CDR3 spans 13 amino acids. The ends were cut back, 11 bases at V and 0 bases at J, with 12 bases in the middle. Germline V gene sequence: CDR1 MDHEN, CDR2 SYDVKM. In DNA, the CDR3 is TGTGCCTCCAAGCGGGTCAGCACAGATACGCAGTATTTT. This gives the protein CASKRVSTDTQYF.

The V call is TRBV2, the J call TRBJ2-7, with 7 bases lining up with TRBD1. Per the germline V gene, CDR1 is SNHLY and CDR2 is FYNNEI. J was trimmed by 2 bases and V by 11 bases; bases with no gene match: 9. The length of the CDR3 is 13 residues. The CDR3 protein is CAGSYDRAYEQYF. The CDR3 DNA reads as TGTGCCGGGTCCTACGACAGGGCCTACGAGCAGTACTTC.

This clone was seen only a few times. The rearrangement joins TRBV9 to TRBJ2-7; D not resolved. The V and J ends lost 4 bases and 1 base respectively, with 12 bases between them. The germline gives CDR1 SGDLS, CDR2 YYNGEE. This CDR3 contains 14 residues. The CDR3 here is CASSPVEFSYEQYF. For the CDR3, the DNA is TGTGCCAGCAGCCCGGTGGAATTTTCCTACGAGCAGTACTTC.

This clone was seen a few times. The chain employs TRBV25-1 and TRBJ2-7; 9 bases map to TRBD1. Germline assignment: CDR1 MGHDK and CDR2 SYGVNS. This CDR3 has 15 residues. J gave up 5 bases and V 4 bases, and 9 bases lay outside the gene matches. The CDR3 region has the DNA TGTGCCAGCAGTGTCTCCGGGACAGGGATCAACGAGCAGTACTTC. Encoded protein: CASSVSGTGINEQYF.

This chain joins TRBV2 and TRBJ1-5; D is undetermined. CDR3 length: 15 amino acids. Germline CDR1 and CDR2: SNHLY and FYNNEI. The V and J ends lost 5 bases and 0 bases respectively, with 11 bases between them. CDR3 nucleotides: TGTGCCAGCAGTACCCCAGCGTATAGCAATCAGCCCCAGCATTTT. Protein: CASSTPAYSNQPQHF.

The chain combines TRBV28 with TRBJ2-7, with 15 bases identical to TRBD2. Germline trimming cut 7 bases from V and 0 bases from J; bases unmatched to any gene: 4. Germline loops: CDR1 MDHEN, CDR2 SYDVKM. The CDR3 is 16 amino acids. The CDR3 loop is CASIGTSGRSSYEQYF. DNA of the CDR3: TGTGCCAGCATCGGGACTAGCGGGAGGAGCTCCTACGAGCAGTACTTC.

The rearrangement joins TRBV5-4 to TRBJ1-2; D remains ambiguous. Germline CDR1 reads SGHNT; CDR2 reads YYREEE (reference sequence). Trimming shortened V by 3 bases and J by 2 bases, and 8 bases separated the two germline ends. The CDR3 is 13 residues long. The CDR3 DNA sequence: TGTGCCAGCAGCTACGGACGGAACTATGGCTACACCTTC. Its translation is CASSYGRNYGYTF.

The chain combines TRBV11-2 with TRBJ2-1; the match to TRBD1 covers 8 bases. After removal of 5 bases from V and 8 bases from J, the junction contained 11 bases not matched to a gene. The CDR3 covers 15 residues. CDR1 is SGHAT, CDR2 FQNNGV, per germline. Here the CDR3 reads CASSPNGQGVYEQFF. CDR3 DNA sequence: TGTGCCAGCAGCCCAAATGGACAGGGAGTCTATGAGCAGTTCTTC.

This chain links TRBV10-2 with TRBJ2-1; 9 positions agree with TRBD1. Germline loops: CDR1 WSHSY, CDR2 SAAADI. The CDR3 loop spans 17 amino acids. The trim removed 3 bases at V and 8 bases at J, leaving 14 bases unmatched. The CDR3 region has the DNA TGCGCCAGCAGTGATCAGGACAGGGGAGTTTCCTTCCATGAGCAGTTCTTC. It translates to CASSDQDRGVSFHEQFF.